This TCR beta chain was obtained from a study of molecular identifiers for immune sequencing clone quantification. For the study at large: Across replicate runs, RNA obtained from approximately 20,000 or 100,000 naive CD8 cells was divided into five, with four undergoing sequencing. Findings and caveats of the study: Spiked-in Jurkat TCR RNA corresponding to one cell was reported as detectable against approximately 930,000 naive cells.

This clonotype was seen many times. The antigen is not known. Sorted cells numbering about 19,000 to 1,000,000, with 10%, 30% or 50% RNA, yielded the naive CD8 libraries. As previously described, bulk TCR libraries were made using listed TCR primers. TCRdb re-derived calls from the PCR reads in MiXCR, one entry per CDR3 protein. The repertoire consists of hundreds of thousands of distinct CDR3 sequences, with over 20% occurring once and the leading ten covering about 0.79%. The TCR comes from a human donor in good health. Some libraries in this study had Jurkat cell RNA spiked in. Sequenced: naive CD8+ T cells from blood, with Jurkat cell RNA spiked in. Described subset: FACS-sorted CD8+CD4-CCR7+CD45RA+ naive T cells.

CDR3 nucleotides: TGTGCCACCAAATCCGACAATCAGCCCCAGCATTTT. It is translated as CATKSDNQPQHF. The chain has TRBV6-6 and TRBJ1-5; D not resolved. Trimming stripped 10 bases from V and 3 bases from J, with 10 bases between. Germline values: CDR1 MNHNY, CDR2 SVGAGI (reference sequence). The CDR3 is 12 residues long.